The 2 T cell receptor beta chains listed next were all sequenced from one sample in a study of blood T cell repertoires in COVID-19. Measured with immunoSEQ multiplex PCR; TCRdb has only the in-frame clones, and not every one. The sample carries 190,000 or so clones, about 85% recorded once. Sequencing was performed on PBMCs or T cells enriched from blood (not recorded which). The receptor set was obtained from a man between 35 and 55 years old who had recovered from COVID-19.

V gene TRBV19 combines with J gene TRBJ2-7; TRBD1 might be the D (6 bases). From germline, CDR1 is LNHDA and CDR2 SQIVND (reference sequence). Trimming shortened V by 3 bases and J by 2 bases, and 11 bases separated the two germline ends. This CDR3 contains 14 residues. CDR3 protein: CASSMGHPAYEQYF. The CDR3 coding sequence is TGTGCCAGTAGTATGGGACACCCGGCCTACGAGCAGTACTTC.

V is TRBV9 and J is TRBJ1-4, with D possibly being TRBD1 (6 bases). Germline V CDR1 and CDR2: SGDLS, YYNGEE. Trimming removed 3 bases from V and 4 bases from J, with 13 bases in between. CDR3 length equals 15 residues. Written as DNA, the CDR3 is TGTGCCAGCAGCGACACGGACAGCTTTAATGAAAAACTGTTTTTT. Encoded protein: CASSDTDSFNEKLFF.